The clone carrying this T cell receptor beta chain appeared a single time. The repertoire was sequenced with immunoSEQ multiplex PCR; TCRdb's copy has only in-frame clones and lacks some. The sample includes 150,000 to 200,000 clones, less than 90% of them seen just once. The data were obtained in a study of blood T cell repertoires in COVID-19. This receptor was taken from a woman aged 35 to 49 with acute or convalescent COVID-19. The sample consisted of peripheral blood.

The CDR3 DNA is TGTGCCAGCAGCCAAGCTGTTAGCGGGGGGCTGCGGAATACGCAGTATTTT. The encoded protein is CASSQAVSGGLRNTQYF. The V and J genes are TRBV3-1 (or the pseudogene TRBV3-2) and TRBJ2-3; 10 bases line up with TRBD2. Trimming cost V 1 base and J 7 bases; bases outside gene matches: 11. The length of the CDR3 is 17 residues. Germline values: CDR1 LGHDT, CDR2 YNNKEL (reference sequence).